This T cell receptor beta chain was recorded in a study of response to subunit inactivated influenza vaccine. The CDR3 loop spans 11 amino acids. The V gene's germline CDR1 is LNHNV and CDR2 YYDKDF (reference sequence). V lost 3 bases and J 9 bases, leaving 6 bases between the germline ends. TCRdb reanalysed the RT-PCR reads using MiXCR and keeps one entry per CDR3 protein. The sample carries 550,000 to 800,000 distinct CDR3 sequences, about 15% recorded once. This clonotype appeared many times. This receptor was obtained from a man between 45 and 60 years old who received an inactivated influenza vaccine. The source material was PBMCs from blood, sampled 11 to 12 days after vaccination. The rearrangement uses TRBV15 and TRBJ2-1; TRBD2 is a possible D gene (6 bases). CDR3 in DNA: TGTGCCACCAGCAGCGGGGGTGAGCAGTTCTTC. This encodes CATSSGGEQFF. Looking up the rest from reference TRBV15 and TRBJ2-1 gives the full variable domain: DAMVIQNPRYQVTQFGKPVTLSCSQTLNHNVMYWYQQKSSQAPKLLFHYYDKDFNNEADTPDNFQSRRPNTSFCFLDIRSPGLGDTAMYLCATSSGGEQFFGPGTRLTVL.